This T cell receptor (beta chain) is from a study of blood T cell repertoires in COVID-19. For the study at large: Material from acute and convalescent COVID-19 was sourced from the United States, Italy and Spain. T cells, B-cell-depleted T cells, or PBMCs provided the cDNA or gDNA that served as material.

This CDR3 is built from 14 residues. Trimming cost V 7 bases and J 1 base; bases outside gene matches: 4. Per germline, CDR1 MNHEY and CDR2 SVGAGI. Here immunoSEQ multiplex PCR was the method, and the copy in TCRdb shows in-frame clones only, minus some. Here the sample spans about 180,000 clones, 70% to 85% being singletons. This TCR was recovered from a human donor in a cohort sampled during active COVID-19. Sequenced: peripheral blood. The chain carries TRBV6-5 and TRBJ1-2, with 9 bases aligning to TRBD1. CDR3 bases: TGTGCCAGCACCAGGACAGGGGATAACTATGGCTACACCTTC. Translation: CASTRTGDNYGYTF.